The rows below give T cell receptor beta chains drawn from one sample of a study of T cells of healthy individuals. Using its own MiXCR run on the 5' RACE reads, TCRdb lists one record per CDR3 protein. The sample has about 96,000 distinct CDR3 sequences; roughly 15% are singletons. These receptors all stem from a human donor in good health. Each CDR3 is given with its conserved first and last residue.

V	J	CDR3
TRBV5-1	TRBJ2-2	CASSSRLAGTNTGELFF
TRBV6-4	TRBJ2-1	CASRASSGGPNEQFF
TRBV3-1	TRBJ1-5	CASSQDPGRVQPQHF
TRBV10-3	TRBJ1-5	CAIRADVQQPQHF
TRBV6-5	TRBJ1-5	CASSYGGVGQPQHF
TRBV20-1	TRBJ2-3	CSAREGRTDTQYF
TRBV6-1	TRBJ2-2	CASSELRVGELFF
TRBV29-1	TRBJ2-1	CSVEVRELEQFF
TRBV7-9	TRBJ2-2	CASMRLAGGWPSTGELFF
TRBV7-3	TRBJ2-3	CASSLETATDTQYF
TRBV29-1	TRBJ1-1	CSTLGVRGNVAEAFF
TRBV5-6	TRBJ2-2	CASSVGLFEGGTGELFF
TRBV7-2	TRBJ2-7	CASSPAWGSSYEQYF
TRBV28	TRBJ2-7	CASSLVSAGGIHEQYF
TRBV20-1	TRBJ1-1	CSARGVRGLNTEAFF
TRBV9	TRBJ1-2	CASTTGSKGYTF